The clone carrying this TCR beta chain came up a few times. The antigen remains unidentified. Every sample had a minimum of 6.5 million PBMCs isolated. This record belongs to a study of blood T cells in healthy people across ages. Study-level points and caveats: A roughly linear fall in TCR beta diversity per million T cells was seen with increasing age.

For the second PCR, which ran for 7 to 11 cycles, a sample-barcoded 5' primer and a J-beta primer mix were used. A single record per CDR3 protein comes from TCRdb applying MiXCR to the 5' RACE reads. Of about 1.5 million distinct CDR3 sequences listed, approximately 43% are singletons. The TCR originated in a woman under 30 in good health. The sample taken for sequencing was blood.

CDR3 nucleotide sequence: TGTGCCACGGGACAGGGGCGAGAAGCTTTCTTT. Translated: CATGQGREAFF. The chain joins TRBV6-2 or TRBV6-3 to TRBJ1-1, with 10 bases aligning to TRBD1. The V segment lost 10 bases and the J segment 8 bases; nucleotides outside the gene matches: 4. Germline CDR1 MNHEY, CDR2 SVGEGT. The CDR3 runs 11 residues.